The 3 T cell receptor beta chains below were found in one sample sequenced in a study of blood T cell repertoires in COVID-19. Measured with immunoSEQ multiplex PCR; TCRdb has only the in-frame clones, and not every one. The table shows over 50,000 clones, with 90% to 95% occurring only once. Material for sequencing was peripheral blood. These TCRs come from a woman in her sixties with active or convalescent COVID-19.

The chain employs TRBV3-1 (or the pseudogene TRBV3-2) and TRBJ1-3, with TRBD1 identical over 8 bases. Trimming took 4 bases from V and 0 from J; bases not matched to a gene: 5. The germline CDR1 and CDR2 sequences are LGHDT and YNNKEL (reference sequence). The CDR3 is 16 residues long. CDR3 in DNA: TGTGCCAGCAGCCCCGAAACAGGGGGCTCTGGAAACACCATATATTTT. This encodes CASSPETGGSGNTIYF.

The gene calls are TRBV28 and TRBJ1-3; no reliable D call. Germline CDR1 MDHEN, CDR2 SYDVKM. CDR3 length equals 15 residues. The germline V and J ends were trimmed by 3 bases and 0 bases, with 9 bases remaining between them. CDR3 coding DNA: TGTGCCAGCAGTTTGACGGAGAGCTCTGGAAACACCATATATTTT. It is translated as CASSLTESSGNTIYF. Full variable domain (outside the CDR3, taken from reference TRBV28 and TRBJ1-3): DVKVTQSSRYLVKRTGEKVFLECVQDMDHENMFWYRQDPGLGLRLIYFSYDVKMKEKGDIPEGYSVSREKKERFSLILESASTNQTSMYLCASSLTESSGNTIYFGEGSWLTVV.

On this clone itself: The same CDR3 is also encoded by other DNA sequences in this sample. The chain couples TRBV24-1 to TRBJ1-2, with 7 bases lining up with TRBD1. There are 14 residues in the CDR3. The V gene end was trimmed by 2 bases and the J gene end by 4 bases; junction bases not matched to a gene: 3. CDR1 and CDR2 (germline): KGHDR, SFDVKD. CDR3 sequence (DNA): TGTGCCACCAGTGATTCGGGACAGCTCTATGGCTACACCTTC. It codes for CATSDSGQLYGYTF.